What follows are 8 T cell receptor beta chains derived from one specimen sequenced in a study of blood T cell repertoires in COVID-19. The repertoire was sequenced with immunoSEQ multiplex PCR; TCRdb's copy has only in-frame clones and lacks some. The sample lists 100,000 to 130,000 clones, about 90% occurring once. Sequencing was carried out using peripheral blood. All receptors come from a woman aged 25 to 39 with acute or convalescent COVID-19.

The chain couples TRBV9 to TRBJ2-7; 9 positions agree with TRBD2. The V gene end was trimmed by 4 bases and the J gene end by 4 bases; junction bases not matched to a gene: 6. CDR3 length: 14 residues. Germline V gene data show CDR1 as SGDLS and CDR2 as YYNGEE. CDR3 protein: CASSTGTSSYEQYF. In DNA, the CDR3 is TGTGCCAGCAGCACCGGGACTAGCTCGTACGAGCAGTACTTC. The variable domain in full, completed from reference TRBV9 and TRBJ2-7, reads DSGVTQTPKHLITATGQRVTLRCSPRSGDLSVYWYQQSLDQGLQFLIQYYNGEERAKGNILERFSAQQFPDLHSELNLSSLELGDSALYFCASSTGTSSYEQYFGPGTRLTVT.

The chain couples TRBV5-1 to TRBJ1-2; the match to TRBD1 covers 9 bases. The CDR3 has 14 amino acids. Trimming at V came to 3 bases and at J to 5 bases, leaving 5 bases not matched to a gene. The germline V gene encodes CDR1 SGHRS and CDR2 YFSETQ. CDR3 residues: CASSSAGQGYGYTF. The CDR3 DNA follows: TGCGCCAGCAGCTCCGCGGGACAGGGTTATGGCTACACCTTC.

The chain is built from TRBV6-5 and TRBJ2-1; tentatively, D is TRBD2 (5 bases). Germline lookup yields CDR1 MNHEY and CDR2 SVGAGI. CDR3 length: 15 residues. The V end was cut by 2 bases, the J end by 0 bases, with 8 bases between. The CDR3 nucleotides are TGTGCCAGCAGTTACAAGGGAGCCTCCTACAATGAGCAGTTCTTC. This encodes CASSYKGASYNEQFF.

The chain recombines TRBV4-1 with TRBJ2-7; TRBD1 might be the D (6 bases). Germline V gene sequence: CDR1 MGHRA, CDR2 YSYEKL. This CDR3 has 14 amino acids. Trimming took off 1 base at V and 3 bases at J, with 10 bases between the two ends. As DNA, the CDR3 is TGCGCCAGCAGCCAAGGGGGACATTTCTACGAGCAGTACTTC. It codes for CASSQGGHFYEQYF.

This rearrangement joins TRBV7-2 to TRBJ1-1; no clear D gene. CDR1 is SGHTA and CDR2 is FQGNSA in the germline V gene. The CDR3 extends over 15 amino acids. V was shortened by 0 bases and J by 0 bases, with 8 bases between the two germline ends. In DNA form, the CDR3 reads TGTGCCAGCAGCTTAGCGGGCAGGATGAACACTGAAGCTTTCTTT. It codes for CASSLAGRMNTEAFF.

This clone came up a few times. The chain couples TRBV10-2 to TRBJ2-7, with D perhaps matching TRBD2 (5 bases). V lost 2 bases to trimming and J lost 1 base, with 12 bases between them. Germline-derived CDR1 and CDR2 are WSHSY and SAAADI. The CDR3 has 15 residues. The CDR3 DNA reads as TGCGCCAGCAGTGAGAGAAACGGAGGTTCCTACGAGCAGTACTTC. This sequence encodes CASSERNGGSYEQYF.

This rearrangement joins TRBV4-3 to TRBJ2-7; TRBD2 matches 10 bases. This CDR3 comprises 13 residues. V lost 3 bases to trimming and J lost 6 bases; unmatched junction nucleotides: 2. From germline, CDR1 is LGHNA and CDR2 YSLEER. CDR3 nucleotide sequence: TGCGCCAGCAGCCATGTAGCGGGAGGCGAGCAGTACTTC. This sequence encodes CASSHVAGGEQYF.

This clone has just one count. The rearrangement links TRBV29-1 to TRBJ2-2; D is unclear. V gave up 6 bases and J gave up 3 bases, with 8 bases separating them. The CDR3 consists of 12 residues. Germline lookup yields CDR1 SQVTM and CDR2 ANQGSEA. The CDR3, as DNA: TGCAGCGTAAGACGGGACACCGGGGAGCTGTTTTTT. It encodes CSVRRDTGELFF.